Here is one T cell receptor (beta chain) with its context. Its binding antigen is unknown. Per-base quality was not reported, and no clone a single base away is much larger than it. These data originate in a study of a mutant IDH1 vaccine in newly diagnosed glioma (dated by TCRdb to about 2021). Study-level background: Patients were given eight vaccinations, in weeks 1, 3, 5, 7, 11, 15, 19 and 23, which matched visits V03 through V10. Vaccination started 4-6 weeks after radiotherapy alone, or was given together with temozolomide cycles in the groups whose treatment included chemotherapy. The approximately 29 treated patients were roughly 62% male and about 40% female, with a mean age of around 40 years. Before enrollment, patients had received standard therapy of radiotherapy alone, temozolomide alone, or radiochemotherapy with temozolomide; most received the combination. Six visits were used for peripheral blood collection: V03 (baseline), V05, V07, V10, V12 and V13. For exploratory analyses, longitudinal TCRB deep sequencing was carried out in some 25 treated patients wherever samples were available. Paper-wide results and their limitations: PBMC samples for TCRB deep sequencing were selected based on availability. The authors noted that analyses of patient blood samples could not be reproduced because of sample limitations. No apparent relationship was observed between pseudoprogression and alterations in the top peripheral T cell clonotypes detected by TCRB sequencing. Immune responses induced by the vaccine were seen in roughly 92% of patients across multiple MHC alleles.

Sequences MNHEY (CDR1) and SVGAGI (CDR2) are obtained from the germline V gene. The CDR3 has 14 amino acids, counting the end cysteine and phenylalanine. Only the CDR3 portion is preserved as DNA: 42 bases, with reading frame beginning at the first base. V has 6 bases trimmed and J has 5 bases trimmed; junction bases matching no gene number 6. The library was built by means of the immunoSEQ multiplex PCR assay. The hsTCRB Kit was used according to the manufacturer's protocol to amplify rearranged TCR beta chain sequences. TCRB libraries were sequenced on an Illumina MiSeq. The published analysis was carried out like this. Demultiplexing, trimming and gene mapping were performed with the kit vendor's proprietary platform. The clones in this table, taken by TCRdb from immuneACCESS, are in-frame only. Not every clone is retained; where verified, under half of the shortfall comes from an unresolved V gene, and the cause of the rest is unknown. That table gives V, J and clone size, and the DNA gave D and trimming. Here the sample has more than 55,000 clones; roughly 80% occur a single time. 3% to 4.5% of the sample lies in the top ten.

Sample time point, as interpreted from the label and publication: week 11, during vaccination. Every vaccine dose consisted of 300 ug of a 20-mer mutant IDH1 peptide in Montanide, administered subcutaneously together with topical imiquimod. The donors had newly diagnosed IDH1-mutant astrocytomas of WHO grade 3 or 4 that showed loss of nuclear ATRX. The samples were drawn from NOA16, a multicentre, single-arm, open-label phase I trial in Germany that tested a mutant IDH1 peptide vaccine in humans for the first time. Genomic DNA for TCRB sequencing was extracted from EDTA blood using the DNeasy Blood and Tissue Kit.

The sequence is built from TRBV6-5 and TRBJ2-7; TRBD1 lines up with 11 middle nucleotides. This receptor was obtained from a man aged 30 to 45 with glioma. The sequences come from PBMCs, collected from a glioma patient whose treatment included an IDH1 peptide vaccine. In nucleotides, the sequence is TGTGCCAGCAGGCAAGGGGACAGGGGGAACGAGCAGTACTTC. It codes for CASRQGDRGNEQYF.